The clone carrying this T cell receptor (beta chain) showed up just once. The antigen is not known. Primed by a sample-barcoded 5' primer and a J-beta primer mix, a second PCR proceeded for roughly 7 to 12 cycles. Each single sample gave us at least 3 million CDR3-containing paired-end reads. TCRdb fed the 5' RACE reads into MiXCR, producing one record per CDR3 protein. The table lists 910,000 or so distinct CDR3 sequences, roughly half of them singletons, with 20% to 25% in the top ten. The CDR3 loop spans 14 amino acids. This sample is part of a study of blood T cells in healthy people across ages. The study's findings and limits: Estimates of diversity drawn from one million T cells were considered underestimates. The recorded TCR beta diversity per million T cells decreased in a roughly linear manner with age.

A minimum of 6 micrograms of total RNA was extracted per sample. This TCR came from a woman between 55 and 75 years old in good health. Sequencing was done on a sample of blood. The genes are TRBV12-3 or TRBV12-4 and TRBJ2-5; D uncertain. The J call may be incorrect, as the DNA end agrees better with TRBJ2-7. The CDR3 reads CASSFSVSGREQYF. The DNA of the CDR3 is TGTGCCAGCAGTTTTTCCGTTTCGGGTCGCGAGCAGTACTTC.